This T cell receptor beta chain was profiled in a study of T cells in Graves' hyperthyroidism and ophthalmopathy (dated by TCRdb to the late 2010s). For the study in its entirety: To identify distinguishing TCR V-J signatures, a discovery cohort of 95 to 100 patients was used, comprising some 43 with Graves' ophthalmopathy and approximately 58 with stable Graves' hyperthyroidism. Prospective prediction of ophthalmopathy was tested in an independent validation cohort of fewer than 20 hyperthyroidism patients and 15 to 17 patients who later progressed to ophthalmopathy. For training and testing, the approximately 97 patients in the discovery cohort were randomly divided in a 7:3 ratio. In addition, the study compared T-cell repertoires in thyroid tissue and in blood from five to seven Graves' hyperthyroidism patients. Once sampling was done, hyperthyroidism patients were given methimazole at a starting dose of 30 mg daily, whereas ophthalmopathy patients were given high-dose intravenous methylprednisolone. The paper reports TCR Vbeta CDR3 sequencing of approximately 130 peripheral blood samples: around 45 ophthalmopathy, about 75 hyperthyroidism and around 17 progressor patients. What the study reported, not specific to this receptor: In validation, the model predicted progression to ophthalmopathy a median of around six months before onset, with over 60% sensitivity and 72.22% specificity. In cross-validation, a model built on a 13 V-J signature told ophthalmopathy apart from stable hyperthyroidism with over 85% sensitivity and roughly 81% specificity, and in testing the same model reached 80%/75%. Most expanded thyroid clonotypes (frequency above 0.001) were also detected in blood, suggesting blood repertoires may reflect thyroid immune responses. No statistical method was used to fix the sample size in advance, and group allocation was not hidden from the investigators.

Notes on this clonotype: Its recognized antigen is unknown. No clone much larger than this one lies a single base away; base qualities are absent.

TCR beta CDR3 regions were amplified from RNA transcripts. The TCR CDR3 was subjected to a first round of RT-PCR using the HTBI primer set and the Qiagen OneStep RT-PCR kit. Libraries were constructed in a second round of multiplex PCR, after which size selection and purification were carried out. Sequencing of the libraries was done on an Illumina HiSeq2000 using paired-end 100 bp reads. In the source study's methods: Raw data were processed with SOAPnuke, discarding reads with adapters, uncalled bases, mean Phred below 15, or no exact constant-primer or identifier match. COPE v1.2.5 was used to merge the high-quality paired reads, and each unique nucleotide sequence was defined as a clonotype. MiTCR v1.1 was used to align clonotypes to the IMGT TRBV, TRBD and TRBJ reference segments. The analysis included only V-J combinations with a frequency above 0.0001, which together covered around 99% of the repertoires. The TCS score was defined as the ratio of F50 (clonal expansion) to E x V (chaos), calculated using BLOSUM62-based TCRdist between CDR3 peptides within each V-J. Welch's t-statistics and random forest reduced several hundred V-J features to roughly 13, which were used in a naive Bayes classifier (R e1071). Thyroid-blood repertoire similarity was quantified with the Morisita-Horn index. The public sequencing data were trimmed at Q25 with fastp and processed into clonotypes with MiXCR by TCRdb, which kept only in-frame beta chains. Every entry covers one CDR3 protein and lists the most common genes and DNA from its rows. In this record, the V and J calls reflect TCRdb's handling and not the investigators' own analysis. Present in this sample are approximately 510,000 distinct CDR3 sequences, around 50% of which were seen just once. Around two fifths of the sample is taken by the ten largest.

Its CDR3 holds 17 amino acids, cysteine through phenylalanine. The kept DNA is CDR3 alone, 51 bases in frame from the first base. A distance of 12 bases separates the germline ends of V and J, which lose 2 bases and 1 base respectively. Per the germline V gene, SNHLY is the CDR1 and FYNNEI is the CDR2. The study excluded patients with uncontrolled infections, other autoimmune diseases, pregnancy or lactation. Diagnoses relied on clinical symptoms, serum thyroxine and TRAb, thyroid ultrasound and orbital computed tomography. Total RNA was extracted using Trizol reagent, and RNA quality was assessed on an Agilent 2100 Bioanalyzer.

This TCR derives from an adult woman with Graves' disease, either hyperthyroidism or ophthalmopathy (not recorded which). The receptor chain draws on TRBV2 and TRBJ1-6; no D gene is confidently identified. Source material: peripheral blood or thyroid tissue (not recorded which). The DNA sequence is as follows: TGTGCCAGCAGTGAAAGTCTAGACCCATCCTATAATTCACCCCTCCACTTT. It translates to CASSESLDPSYNSPLHF.